This TCR beta chain derives from a study of T cell repertoires in cytomegalovirus infection. Study-level information: In the study, CMV epitopes included recently identified HLA-C-restricted and well-studied HLA-B-restricted ones. Evidence of both CMV infection and a matching HLA type came from public TCR beta signatures. General study findings and limits: There were carriers of CMV plus the relevant HLA, and cumulative public TCR beta family frequency identified them.

CDR1 is MNHEY and CDR2 is SMNVEV in the germline V gene (reference sequence). CDR3 size: 15 residues. Losses at the gene ends were 5 bases for V and 9 bases for J; bases not matched to a gene: 11. On this clonotype: Its antigen is unknown.

TCRdb reprocessed the reads via MiXCR and lists one record per CDR3 protein. Among some 920,000 distinct CDR3 sequences, approximately 31% were seen once, and the ten largest hold roughly 13%. Sequenced material: cultured CD8+ T cells from PBMCs, taken from culture after CMV antigen stimulation. The sequence was obtained from a human donor in good health (CMV status not recorded). Some clones in this sample may be carry-over from other donors' samples. The rearrangement joins TRBV27 to TRBJ2-1, with 9 nucleotides matching TRBD2. The CDR3 region is CASSVTPRGGGEQFF. DNA for the CDR3: TGTGCCAGCAGTGTAACCCCTCGCGGGGGGGGTGAGCAGTTCTTC.